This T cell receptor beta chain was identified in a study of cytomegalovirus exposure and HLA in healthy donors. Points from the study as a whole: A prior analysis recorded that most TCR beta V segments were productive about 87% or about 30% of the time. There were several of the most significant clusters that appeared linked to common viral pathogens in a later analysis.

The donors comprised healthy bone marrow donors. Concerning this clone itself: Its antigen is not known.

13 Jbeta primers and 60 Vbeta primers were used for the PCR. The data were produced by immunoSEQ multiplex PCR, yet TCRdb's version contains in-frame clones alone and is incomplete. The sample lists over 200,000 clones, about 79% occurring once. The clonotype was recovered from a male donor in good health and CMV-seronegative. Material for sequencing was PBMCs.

The CDR3 nucleotides read TGTGCCAGCAGATCAGGGGACCAGTCCTACAATGAGCAGTTCTTC. It is translated as CASRSGDQSYNEQFF. The chain employs TRBV25-1 and TRBJ2-1; possible D gene TRBD1, 6 bases. The CDR3 consists of 15 residues. Trimming took 6 bases from V and 1 from J, leaving 13 bases between them. Germline lookup yields CDR1 MGHDK and CDR2 SYGVNS.